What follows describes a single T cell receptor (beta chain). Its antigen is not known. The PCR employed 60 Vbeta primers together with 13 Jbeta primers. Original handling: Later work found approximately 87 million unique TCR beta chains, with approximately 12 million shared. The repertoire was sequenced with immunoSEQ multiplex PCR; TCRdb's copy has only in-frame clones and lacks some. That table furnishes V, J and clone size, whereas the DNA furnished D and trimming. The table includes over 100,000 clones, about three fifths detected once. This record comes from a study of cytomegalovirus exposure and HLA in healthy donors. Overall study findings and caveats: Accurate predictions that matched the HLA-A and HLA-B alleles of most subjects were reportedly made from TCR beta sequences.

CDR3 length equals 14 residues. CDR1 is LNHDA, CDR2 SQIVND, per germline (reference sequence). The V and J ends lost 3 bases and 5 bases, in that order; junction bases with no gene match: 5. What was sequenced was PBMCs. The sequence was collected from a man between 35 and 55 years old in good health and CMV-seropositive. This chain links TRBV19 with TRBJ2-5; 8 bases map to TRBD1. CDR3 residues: CASSIQGAMETQYF. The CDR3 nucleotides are TGTGCCAGTAGTATTCAGGGGGCCATGGAGACCCAGTACTTC.